This TCR beta chain was found in a study of shared clonotypes between healthy human individuals. Study-level results: Generally, naive subsets came out with larger estimated richness than memory subsets.

Libraries were prepared by immunoSEQ multiplex PCR; TCRdb keeps only in-frame clonotypes and omits some of them. The table records approximately 350,000 clones, around 72% of them present only once. As concerns this clone: The antigen is undetermined.

This TCR was sampled from a man younger than 40 in good health. The sample taken for sequencing was memory CD4+ T cells sorted from blood. As to subset: CD45RA-negative fraction.

Here the CDR3 DNA reads TGTGCCACCAGGACTACAGGGTTTGAAAAACTGTTTTTT. Protein: CATRTTGFEKLFF. The chain joins TRBV15 to TRBJ1-4; possible D gene TRBD1, 6 bases. The V end lost 6 bases, the J end lost 7 bases, and 12 bases lay between the germline ends. The CDR3 has 13 amino acids. From germline, CDR1 is LNHNV and CDR2 YYDKDF (reference sequence).